The subject of this entry is one T cell receptor beta chain. This sample was included in a study of blood T cell repertoires in COVID-19. This table comes from immunoSEQ multiplex PCR, and its TCRdb copy is limited to in-frame clones, with some not included. The data contain a few hundred thousand clones, roughly 88% of them singletons. The V end lost 6 bases, the J end lost 6 bases, and 14 bases lay between the germline ends. From germline, CDR1 is MDHEN and CDR2 SYDVKM. The CDR3 runs 14 residues. Sequenced: PBMCs or T cells enriched from blood (not recorded which). The clonotype originates from a woman between 50 and 59 years old who had recovered from COVID-19. The chain joins TRBV28 to TRBJ2-2; TRBD1 is a possible D gene (6 bases). DNA of the CDR3: TGTGCCAGCAGGGGCACAGGGATGGCCGGGGAGCTGTTTTTT. It encodes CASRGTGMAGELFF.